The table lists the clone carrying this T cell receptor beta chain with a few counts. Its antigen is not known. These data belong to a study of T-cell reconstitution after alpha-beta-depleted transplantation in children. Findings and caveats of the study: Several hundred graft clones that had expanded were reportedly the source of alpha-beta T cells about two months after transplant. Some patients' high day-60 TCRbeta diversity was traced to surviving recipient T cells and thymic progenitors.

During its preparation, the TCRbeta library received unique molecular identifiers. TCRdb analysed the PCR reads with MiXCR anew, one entry per CDR3 protein. The profile covers 700,000 to 950,000 distinct CDR3 sequences, with under 20% appearing a single time and 5% taken by the ten largest. This TCR derives from a male patient under 18 who had a stem cell transplant for acute lymphoblastic leukemia, so the T cells may come from the graft donor. The source material was PBMCs, mostly from graft donor cells, sampled 360 days after TCRalphabeta/CD19-depleted stem cell transplant.

CDR3 amino acids: CASSFRRTYEQYF. In DNA, the CDR3 is TGTGCCAGCAGTTTTAGACGTACCTACGAGCAGTACTTC. The chain joins TRBV12-3 or TRBV12-4 to TRBJ2-7; D unclear. V lost 3 bases and J 2 bases, leaving 8 bases between the germline ends. This CDR3 contains 13 residues.